The 27 T cell receptor beta chains in this list originate from one sample, sequenced in a study of cytomegalovirus exposure and HLA in healthy donors. Amplification used 60 Vbeta primers and 13 Jbeta primers. The table came from immunoSEQ multiplex PCR; TCRdb's copy has only in-frame clones and leaves some out. The sample has fewer than 200,000 clones, approximately 79% seen once. Sequencing was done on a sample of PBMCs. The receptors derive from a man aged 55 to 70 in good health and CMV-seronegative.

The sample holds one count of this clone. This sequence joins TRBV6-5 and TRBJ2-3; 12 nucleotides match TRBD2. V was pared by 5 bases and J by 5 bases, with 5 bases of the junction left unmatched. Per germline, CDR1 MNHEY and CDR2 SVGAGI. CDR3 size: 15 residues. CDR3 loop: CASSLAGGPLDTQYF. In DNA form, the CDR3 reads TGTGCCAGCAGTCTAGCGGGGGGGCCTTTAGATACGCAGTATTTT.

The chain employs TRBV6-5 and TRBJ2-1; tentatively, D is TRBD2 (5 bases). The CDR3 consists of 11 residues. The V gene's germline CDR1 is MNHEY and CDR2 SVGAGI. The V end was cut by 5 bases, the J end by 8 bases, with 7 bases between. In DNA form, the CDR3 reads TGTGCCAGCAGTCGGGGTTATGAGCAGTTCTTC. Amino acids: CASSRGYEQFF.

This clone has only a few counts. The chain has TRBV10-3 and TRBJ1-6; 7 nucleotides align to TRBD1. The length of the CDR3 is 15 residues. Germline lookup yields CDR1 ENHRY and CDR2 SYGVKD. Losses at the gene ends were 4 bases for V and 5 bases for J; bases not matched to a gene: 5. The DNA of the CDR3 is TGTGCCATCAGTGCCGAGGGACAGCATAATTCACCCCTCCACTTT. The encoded protein is CAISAEGQHNSPLHF.

CDR3 sequence: CASSPWTSGTDIQYF. CDR3 DNA: TGTGCCAGCAGCCCTTGGACTAGCGGGACTGACATTCAGTACTTC. The V call is TRBV28, the J call TRBJ2-4; 12 nucleotides agree with TRBD2. The CDR3 extends over 15 amino acids. The germline CDR1 and CDR2 sequences are MDHEN and SYDVKM. The J segment lost 8 bases and the V segment lost 6 bases, leaving 8 bases of the junction unmatched.

The rearrangement uses TRBV7-7 and TRBJ2-7; 10 positions agree with TRBD2. This CDR3 spans 17 amino acids. Germline V gives CDR1 SSHAT, CDR2 FNYEAQ (reference sequence). V was clipped by 4 bases and J by 5 bases; unmatched bases: 14. CDR3 amino acids: CASSSLHQREGLHEQYF. CDR3 bases: TGTGCCAGCAGCTCCCTCCACCAGCGGGAGGGCCTCCACGAGCAGTACTTC. The entire variable domain, with the rest obtained from reference TRBV7-7 and TRBJ2-7, is as follows: GAGVSQSPRYKVTKRGQDVTLRCDPISSHATLYWYQQALGQGPEFLTYFNYEAQPDKSGLPSDRFSAERPEGSISTLTIQRTEQRDSAMYRCASSSLHQREGLHEQYFGPGTRLTVT.

The V gene is TRBV2, the J gene TRBJ1-2; D perhaps matches TRBD1 (6 bases). The CDR3 loop spans 13 amino acids. V dropped 5 bases and J dropped 4 bases, with 11 bases sitting between them. Germline-derived CDR1 and CDR2 are SNHLY and FYNNEI. The CDR3, as DNA: TGTGCCAGCAGTCGACAGGAGGCCTATGGCTACACCTTC. Translating gives CASSRQEAYGYTF. Together with reference TRBV2 and TRBJ1-2, the CDR3 gives the full variable domain: EPEVTQTPSHQVTQMGQEVILRCVPISNHLYFYWYRQILGQKVEFLVSFYNNEISEKSEIFDDQFSVERPDGSNFTLKIRSTKLEDSAMYFCASSRQEAYGYTFGSGTRLTVV.

The V gene is TRBV28, the J gene TRBJ1-4, with 8 nucleotides matching TRBD1. The V gene end was trimmed by 5 bases and the J gene end by 3 bases; junction bases not matched to a gene: 11. Germline V lookup: CDR1 MDHEN, CDR2 SYDVKM. There are 17 residues in the CDR3. The CDR3: CASSHRTGSGPNEKLFF. The CDR3 nucleotides read TGTGCCAGCAGTCACCGGACAGGGAGTGGACCTAATGAAAAACTGTTTTTT.

This clone was observed once. This chain uses TRBV7-2 with TRBJ2-1; the D gene is possibly TRBD2 (6 bases). Trimming took off 6 bases at V and 9 bases at J, with 18 bases between the two ends. Germline CDR1 SGHTA, CDR2 FQGNSA. The CDR3 spans 14 residues. The CDR3 loop reads CASSAPGETGEQFF. CDR3 DNA sequence: TGTGCCAGCAGTGCTCCGGGGGAAACGGGTGAGCAGTTCTTC.

The sample holds one count of this clone. V and J are TRBV7-2 and TRBJ2-7, with TRBD1 matching 7 bases. This CDR3 has 12 residues. The germline CDR1 and CDR2 sequences are SGHTA and FQGNSA. V was clipped by 5 bases and J by 9 bases; unmatched bases: 7. The CDR3 DNA follows: TGTGCCAGCAGCGATGACAGGGAAGGGCAGTACTTC. As protein: CASSDDREGQYF.

The chain couples TRBV20-1 to TRBJ1-5, with D hard to call. Trimming pared 7 bases from V and 1 base from J, leaving 5 bases between. Germline V gives CDR1 DFQATT, CDR2 SNEGSKA (reference sequence). This CDR3 is built from 11 residues. The CDR3 reads CSVASNQPQHF. CDR3 nucleotides: TGCAGTGTCGCGAGCAATCAGCCCCAGCATTTT.

This clone was seen a few times. The chain is built from TRBV29-1 and TRBJ1-1; the match to TRBD1 covers 8 bases. CDR1 is SQVTM and CDR2 is ANQGSEA in the germline V gene. This CDR3 spans 14 amino acids. With V trimmed by 7 bases and J by 1 base, 8 bases remained unmatched. The CDR3 DNA reads as TGCAGCGCCGACAGGGGATCATCGAACACTGAAGCTTTCTTT. Amino acids: CSADRGSSNTEAFF.

The sample holds a few counts of this clone. The chain employs TRBV5-1 and TRBJ2-7; 9 bases are shared with TRBD1. CDR1 and CDR2 from the germline V gene are SGHRS and YFSETQ. J lost 5 bases, V lost 2 bases, and 8 bases had no gene match. This CDR3 is built from 15 residues. DNA of the CDR3: TGCGCCAGCAGCTTAGGGACAGGGCCTATCGACGAGCAGTACTTC. It encodes CASSLGTGPIDEQYF.

The rearrangement joins TRBV5-1 to TRBJ2-2; 7 positions agree with TRBD1. Trimming took 4 bases from V and 4 from J; bases not matched to a gene: 4. The CDR3 is 14 residues long. Germline V gives CDR1 SGHRS, CDR2 YFSETQ. The CDR3 region has the DNA TGCGCCAGCAGCAGGGACAGCCTCACCGGGGAGCTGTTTTTT. Protein: CASSRDSLTGELFF.

This clone was detected a few times. The rearrangement links TRBV7-3 to TRBJ2-7; tentatively, D is TRBD2 (6 bases). Trimming cost V 4 bases and J 0 bases, with 13 bases left between them. The V gene's germline CDR1 is SGHTA and CDR2 FQGTGA. This CDR3 region has 15 residues. The CDR3 reads CASSSGGGPSYEQYF. In DNA form, the CDR3 reads TGTGCCAGCAGCTCCGGAGGAGGGCCCTCCTACGAGCAGTACTTC.

The gene calls are TRBV5-4 and TRBJ2-7; D perhaps matches TRBD2 (6 bases). Germline V CDR1 and CDR2: SGHNT, YYREEE (reference sequence). This CDR3 has 14 amino acids. Trimming took 2 bases from V and 5 from J, leaving 14 bases between them. The CDR3, as DNA: TGTGCCAGCAGCTTACTAGCATCTCAAAACGAGCAGTACTTC. Encoded protein: CASSLLASQNEQYF.

The CDR3 nucleotides are TGTGCCAGCAGCCAAGAACGGCAGGGGGCTTACGAGCAGTACTTC. It codes for CASSQERQGAYEQYF. The gene calls are TRBV4-2 and TRBJ2-7, with TRBD1 matching 8 bases. The germline V gene encodes CDR1 LGHNA and CDR2 YNFKEQ. V lost 0 bases to trimming and J lost 4 bases; unmatched junction nucleotides: 5. CDR3 length equals 15 residues.

The chain links TRBV28 to TRBJ1-5; D ambiguous. Trimming cost V 4 bases and J 7 bases, with 17 bases left between them. This CDR3 region has 15 residues. Germline V gene lookup returns CDR1 MDHEN and CDR2 SYDVKM. In DNA form, the CDR3 reads TGTGCCAGCAGTTACCCGGGGTTAAGGAGACAGCCCCAGCATTTT. It codes for CASSYPGLRRQPQHF.

This sequence joins TRBV6-1 and TRBJ1-2; 9 bases map to TRBD1. Germline trimming cut 6 bases from V and 0 bases from J; bases unmatched to any gene: 2. The CDR3 length is 14 residues. Germline lookup yields CDR1 MNHNS and CDR2 SASEGT. Here the CDR3 DNA reads TGTGCCAGCAGGCACAGGGGGCCTAACTATGGCTACACCTTC. Amino acid sequence: CASRHRGPNYGYTF.

The V call is TRBV4-3, the J call TRBJ1-2; 10 bases are a match to TRBD1. Germline values: CDR1 LGHNA, CDR2 YSLEER. The CDR3 length is 18 residues. With 0 bases clipped from V and 0 bases from J, the junction kept 7 bases outside the gene matches. The CDR3 loop is CASSQDPGTGVSNYGYTF. The CDR3 DNA reads TGCGCCAGCAGCCAAGACCCCGGGACAGGGGTCTCTAACTATGGCTACACCTTC.

This rearrangement joins TRBV10-2 to TRBJ2-5; 9 nucleotides line up with TRBD2. CDR3 length: 15 amino acids. Losses at the gene ends were 6 bases for V and 5 bases for J; bases not matched to a gene: 10. Germline CDR1 and CDR2: WSHSY and SAAADI. The CDR3 loop reads CASRNTGTSMETQYF. In DNA form, the CDR3 reads TGCGCCAGCAGGAATACCGGGACTAGCATGGAGACCCAGTACTTC.

The chain couples TRBV6-1 to TRBJ1-5; no firm D call. The length of the CDR3 is 15 residues. V was pared by 0 bases and J by 0 bases, with 6 bases between. The germline V gene encodes CDR1 MNHNS and CDR2 SASEGT. The CDR3 sequence: CASSEAGNSNQPQHF. The CDR3 DNA follows: TGTGCCAGCAGTGAAGCGGGCAATAGCAATCAGCCCCAGCATTTT.

In nucleotides, the CDR3 is TGTGCCAGCAGCGGGAGGCAGGGCGGCGGGGAGCTGTTTTTT. It translates to CASSGRQGGGELFF. J is TRBJ2-2 and V is TRBV7-2, with a weak D call TRBD2 (6 bases). V was shortened by 5 bases and J by 7 bases, with 14 bases between the two germline ends. The V gene's germline CDR1 is SGHTA and CDR2 FQGNSA. The CDR3 is made up of 14 amino acids.

The chain carries TRBV28 and TRBJ1-5; D is undetermined. This CDR3 is built from 15 residues. The ends were cut back, 11 bases at V and 0 bases at J, with 17 bases in the middle. Germline CDR1 MDHEN, CDR2 SYDVKM. CDR3 sequence reads: CASNTVLYSNQPQHF. The CDR3 DNA sequence: TGTGCCTCCAATACAGTACTTTATAGCAATCAGCCCCAGCATTTT.

The chain employs TRBV2 and TRBJ2-3; D is undetermined. V was trimmed by 7 bases and J by 9 bases, leaving 11 bases between them. CDR1 and CDR2 (germline): SNHLY, FYNNEI. The CDR3 covers 11 residues. The CDR3: CASTTILTQYF. CDR3 in DNA: TGTGCCAGCACCACTATTTTGACGCAGTATTTT.

This clone was detected only once. This chain connects TRBV5-1 to TRBJ1-6; TRBD1 agrees at 7 bases. The CDR3 consists of 16 residues. Germline values: CDR1 SGHRS, CDR2 YFSETQ. Germline trimming cut 4 bases from V and 7 bases from J; bases unmatched to any gene: 11. The CDR3 spells CASSINWDSRNSPLHF. The CDR3 DNA reads TGCGCCAGCAGCATAAATTGGGACAGCCGGAATTCACCCCTCCACTTT. The variable domain in full, with the rest retrieved from reference TRBV5-1 and TRBJ1-6, is KAGVTQTPRYLIKTRGQQVTLSCSPISGHRSVSWYQQTPGQGLQFLFEYFSETQRNKGNFPGRFSGRQFSNSRSEMNVSTLELGDSALYLCASSINWDSRNSPLHFGNGTRLTVT.

The chain uses TRBV28 and TRBJ1-5, with TRBD1 matching 10 bases. The trim removed 5 bases at V and 5 bases at J, leaving 6 bases unmatched. The length of the CDR3 is 15 residues. CDR1 and CDR2 (germline): MDHEN, SYDVKM. CDR3 protein: CASSTTGGADQPQHF. The DNA of the CDR3 is TGTGCCAGCAGTACGACAGGGGGCGCCGATCAGCCCCAGCATTTT.

This chain uses TRBV11-2 with TRBJ2-5, with a weak D call TRBD1 (6 bases). The CDR3 is 14 amino acids. V was trimmed by 1 base and J by 9 bases, leaving 15 bases between them. The germline V gene has CDR1 SGHAT and CDR2 FQNNGV. Written as DNA, the CDR3 is TGTGCCAGCAGCTTAGCCAGGGGCCTATACGCCCAGTACTTC. Its translation: CASSLARGLYAQYF. Full variable domain (rest looked up from reference TRBV11-2 and TRBJ2-5): EAGVAQSPRYKIIEKRQSVAFWCNPISGHATLYWYQQILGQGPKLLIQFQNNGVVDDSQLPKDRFSAERLKGVDSTLKIQPAKLEDSAVYLCASSLARGLYAQYFGPGTRLLVL.